The following is a TCR beta chain sequence with its context. TCRdb keeps only in-frame clones here, not all; method: immunoSEQ multiplex PCR. This table holds under 200,000 clones, about 86% found once. This record belongs to a study of blood T cell repertoires in COVID-19. Study information: Acute and convalescent COVID-19 samples came from the United States, Italy and Spain.

Germline V gene sequence: CDR1 MNHEY, CDR2 SVGAGI. The CDR3 has 15 residues. Trimming cost V 3 bases and J 5 bases; bases outside gene matches: 9. This sequence was found in a man in his fifties or sixties with active or convalescent COVID-19. The sequenced material came from peripheral blood. V and J are TRBV6-5 and TRBJ1-1, with 7 bases that match TRBD1. This CDR3 is CASSYSGGRRTEAFF. The CDR3 coding sequence is TGTGCCAGCAGTTATTCAGGGGGAAGACGGACTGAAGCTTTCTTT.